This T cell receptor beta chain was recorded in a study of cytomegalovirus exposure and HLA in healthy donors. Overall study context: In an earlier analysis, around 100 million unique TCR beta sequences were found from 200 million or so T cells.

Points from the study as a whole: TCR beta V- and J-gene trimming was later associated with a missense DCLRE1C variant.

The V gene's germline CDR1 is SGDLS and CDR2 YYNGEE. V was pared by 3 bases and J by 0 bases, with 9 bases between. The CDR3 loop spans 15 amino acids. Sampled while nominally healthy, donors likely had unrecorded immune exposures. Details on this clone: The antigen remains undetermined.

The PCR made use of 60 Vbeta and 13 Jbeta primers. This table comes from immunoSEQ multiplex PCR, and its TCRdb copy is limited to in-frame clones, with some not included. The sample carries approximately 180,000 clones, around 83% recorded once. Input material: PBMCs. The TCR was taken from a woman aged 40 to 50 in good health and CMV-seronegative. The genes are TRBV9 and TRBJ2-2; D gene unclear. CDR3: CASSGLDANTGELFF. Written as DNA, the CDR3 is TGTGCCAGCAGCGGACTTGACGCGAACACCGGGGAGCTGTTTTTT.